Given below is one T cell receptor beta chain in context. Grouping used clinical history reported by participants in a survey and questionnaire. The sample is drawn from a study of blood T cell repertoires in COVID-19. Across the study: Acute and convalescent COVID-19 specimens originated in the United States, Italy and Spain.

Generated by immunoSEQ multiplex PCR, the TCRdb table keeps only in-frame clones and is missing some. The data show about 280,000 clones, around 93% seen once. The CDR3 runs 11 residues. Trimming stripped 6 bases from V and 3 bases from J, with 8 bases between. Per the germline V gene, CDR1 is DFQATT and CDR2 is SNEGSKA (reference sequence). V usage is TRBV20-1 and J usage is TRBJ1-2; D is uncertain. The material sequenced was PBMCs or T cells enriched from blood (not recorded which). The receptor was derived from a man in his forties or fifties who had been exposed to COVID-19. As DNA, the CDR3 is TGCAGTGCCGGAGACGACTATGGCTACACCTTC. Residues: CSAGDDYGYTF.